This T cell receptor (beta chain) originates from a study of blood T cell repertoires in COVID-19 (dated by TCRdb to 2020 to 2021). Background on the whole study: Samples covering the acute and convalescent phases of COVID-19 were provided by collaborators in the United States, Italy and Spain. The prospective study material was composed of cDNA or gDNA derived from T cells, B-cell-depleted T cells, or PBMCs. Subjects who had been exposed to COVID-19, were actively infected with it, or had recovered from it provided the deeply sampled blood TCRbeta repertoires that made up the dataset. The repertoires were released in a freely available public database intended as a resource for research on the immune response to SARS-CoV-2. The samples were drawn from the first 160 participants of the ongoing ImmuneRACE study and from over a thousand subjects provided by 6 global collaborators. Nearly every sample came with metadata listing a de-identified subject ID, COVID-19 status, age in years and sex. Where available, HLA class I and class II types were taken from metadata supplied by the sample provider and were not determined by assay-based typing.

As to this clone: Its antigen is currently not known. No much larger clone exists at a distance of one base, and base qualities are not known.

In the prospective study, participants were about 18 to 95 years old, resided in fewer than 25 geographic areas of the United States, and were enrolled through a virtual design. To assign participants to cohorts, the prospective study relied on clinical history that participants themselves reported in a screening survey and a study questionnaire. In the prospective study, whole blood, serum and a nasopharyngeal or oropharyngeal swab were collected from each participant by mobile phlebotomists. Participants in the prospective study had the option to provide additional blood draws and questionnaires over a roughly 2-month period. Before DNA extraction, prospective study blood samples were shipped either frozen or at room temperature. TCRbeta CDR3 regions were amplified from genomic DNA by means of the immunoSEQ Assay, a bias-controlled multiplex PCR. As for the original processing: Nucleated cell counts per sample were estimated from amplification of reference gene primers within the assay. To quantify the absolute abundance of each unique TCRbeta CDR3 rearrangement, sequence reads were collapsed and filtered. For each sample, productive Simpson clonality was calculated as the square root of Simpson's diversity index across productive rearrangements. TCRdb retrieved this table from immuneACCESS and kept in-frame rearrangements only. Not all clones are present; in checked studies, unresolved V genes account for under half, and no reason is known for the remainder. That table supplies the V and J calls and clone size; D and trimming were determined from the DNA. Present in this sample are around 250,000 clones, around 90% of which were seen just once. The leading ten clones occupy 0.95% to 1.5% of the sample.

Summary of the overall study and its limitations: How much clinical and demographic metadata was included differed by source and by participant, and the metadata was provided uncurated.

The CDR3 contains 18 residues, cysteine and phenylalanine counted. Just the 54-base CDR3 DNA is kept, in frame starting at base 1. Trimming at the junction amounts to 0 bases on V and 8 bases on J, and the germline ends lie 25 bases apart. CDR1 and CDR2 (LGHNA, YNFKEQ) derive from the germline V gene. Recombination connected TRBV4-2 to TRBJ1-2; no D gene can be assigned with confidence. The receptor comes from a human donor in a cohort exposed to, infected with or recovered from COVID-19 (not recorded which). The donor label of this sample is uncertain. The specimen sequenced was PBMCs or T cells enriched from blood (not recorded which). This receptor carries the CDR3 CASSQEVWIEAGFGGYTF. At the DNA level, the sequence is TGTGCCAGCAGCCAAGAAGTCTGGATTGAAGCGGGGTTCGGGGGCTACACCTTC.